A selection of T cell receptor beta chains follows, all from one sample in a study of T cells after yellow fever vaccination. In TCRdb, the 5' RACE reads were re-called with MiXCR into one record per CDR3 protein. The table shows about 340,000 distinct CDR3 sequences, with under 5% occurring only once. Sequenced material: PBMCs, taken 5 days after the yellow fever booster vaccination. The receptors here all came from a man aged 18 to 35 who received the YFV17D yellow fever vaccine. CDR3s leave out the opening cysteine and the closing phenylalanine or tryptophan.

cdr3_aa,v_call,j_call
ASSPTGDAETQY,TRBV5-1,TRBJ2-5
SVGRGANQPQH,TRBV29-1,TRBJ1-5
ASSAGQTLNSPLH,TRBV5-1,TRBJ1-6
ASCYSRVVGARYGYT,TRBV6-5,TRBJ1-2
ASSVQIAKNIQY,TRBV7-3,TRBJ2-4
ASSQRIGGGEQF,TRBV4-3,TRBJ2-1
ASSFEFRGTEAF,TRBV11-2,TRBJ1-1
ASSVGQGDEKLF,TRBV7-2,TRBJ1-4
ASSLVLRGGTQY,TRBV5-1,TRBJ2-5
ASSWWRALDTGELF,TRBV5-4,TRBJ2-2
ASSQLTGNTEAF,TRBV4-1,TRBJ1-1
ATSDRGANYGYT,TRBV24-1,TRBJ1-2
ASSLDSGVSANEKLF,TRBV5-1,TRBJ1-4
ASSSFGQVAYEQY,TRBV10-2,TRBJ2-7
ASSQLVRQGVNTEAF,TRBV4-1,TRBJ1-1
ASSLNIGLGSPLH,TRBV7-2,TRBJ1-6
ASTPGGQPQH,TRBV12-3/TRBV12-4,TRBJ1-5
ASSQATGLGYT,TRBV3-1,TRBJ1-2
ASSLGDRVKDTEAF,TRBV5-1,TRBJ1-1
ASSLPLKRPQETQY,TRBV28,TRBJ2-5
ASRIWDRGLGDEQF,TRBV23-1,TRBJ2-1
ASSLRRDFGTDTQY,TRBV7-2,TRBJ2-3
ASTKNSNQPQH,TRBV2,TRBJ1-5
ASKSGGQGLEKLF,TRBV6-6,TRBJ1-4
ASSQDTSGASTDTQY,TRBV4-2,TRBJ2-3
ASSWDRDHEQY,TRBV11-2,TRBJ2-7
ASSPKWF,TRBV3-2,TRBJ1-1
ASSGMYDRGRGTYEQY,TRBV5-1,TRBJ2-7
ASRGQYLYGYT,TRBV6-5,TRBJ1-2
SVDRGSGDYNEQF,TRBV29-1,TRBJ2-1
ASSRRAGARTPWGTQY,TRBV7-2,TRBJ2-5
ASSYVLSVPPRRPQH,TRBV5-1,TRBJ1-5
ASSPRAEQF,TRBV18,TRBJ2-1
ASSYQGNSPLH,TRBV6-2/TRBV6-3,TRBJ1-6
ASSEDRETQY,TRBV5-1,TRBJ2-5
ASSRTSKAGELF,TRBV6-2/TRBV6-3,TRBJ2-2
ASSQEERTGANGELF,TRBV4-3,TRBJ2-2
ASSQEMASYGYT,TRBV4-2,TRBJ1-2
ASSQDIDRGALGAKDIQY,TRBV4-2,TRBJ2-4
ASSWDRVNEQF,TRBV5-1,TRBJ2-1
ASSWGQGPAEQY,TRBV5-1,TRBJ2-7
ASSALSGGPSDGYT,TRBV5-1,TRBJ1-2
ASSPLPAQGNEQF,TRBV18,TRBJ2-1
ASSLWWRGNSPLH,TRBV5-6,TRBJ1-6
ASSLVPFSYNSPLH,TRBV7-2,TRBJ1-6
ASSRGQERGYT,TRBV12-3/TRBV12-4,TRBJ1-2
ASSLPGRSSYNEQF,TRBV14,TRBJ2-1
ASRGSISTDTQY,TRBV27,TRBJ2-3
ASSPDRSSNQPQH,TRBV6-1,TRBJ1-5
ASSYKGTDTQY,TRBV5-1,TRBJ2-3
ASSDDFSYNSPLH,TRBV2,TRBJ1-6
ASTLVSGREQY,TRBV5-1,TRBJ2-7
ASSEEGYEQY,TRBV25-1,TRBJ2-7
ASSLGSGALQY,TRBV7-7,TRBJ2-3
AISGSSYNSPLH,TRBV10-3,TRBJ1-6
ASSLGTSGGSETQY,TRBV5-1,TRBJ2-5
ASSSDNYEQY,TRBV11-2,TRBJ2-7
ASRRTGDYQPQH,TRBV7-2,TRBJ1-5
ASSPRTGLTLAKNIQY,TRBV19,TRBJ2-4
ASSLTSIAGNTIY,TRBV7-9,TRBJ1-3